This T cell receptor (beta chain) derives from a study of a mutant IDH1 vaccine in newly diagnosed glioma. Study-level information: With temozolomide cycles, or 4-6 weeks after radiotherapy alone, vaccination was started. Patients had received radiotherapy, temozolomide, or both previously, most receiving both. It was at week 35 that visit V12 occurred, and at week 47 that visit V13 did.

Regarding time point: week 47, end of study. The content of each vaccine dose was 300 ug of mutant IDH1 20-mer peptide, and topical imiquimod accompanied it. This clone was counted once. Its matching antigen is unknown. Here immunoSEQ multiplex PCR was the method, and the copy in TCRdb shows in-frame clones only, minus some. The sample carries approximately 50,000 clones, over 80% recorded once. The sample consisted of PBMCs, taken from a glioma patient whose treatment included an IDH1 peptide vaccine. This clonotype was obtained from a woman in her forties or fifties with glioma.

The CDR3 here is CASSPPGGAGEQYF. Here the CDR3 DNA reads TGTGCCAGCAGCCCCCCTGGGGGCGCGGGGGAGCAGTACTTC. The chain links TRBV6-5 to TRBJ2-7; D is tentatively TRBD1 or TRBD2 (6 bases each). Per the germline V gene, CDR1 is MNHEY and CDR2 is SVGAGI. This CDR3 spans 14 amino acids. V shed 6 bases and J shed 7 bases, with 19 bases lying between them.